These 5 T cell receptor beta chains came from one sample sequenced in a study of T cells after yellow fever vaccination (dated by TCRdb to about 2019). The treatment or condition label of this sample denotes: live attenuated yellow fever vaccine strain. Libraries were prepared through 5' RACE. TCRdb lists the instrument as Illumina NovaSeq 6000. TCRdb took the public reads, trimmed them with fastp at Q25, ran MiXCR for clone calling and kept in-frame beta chains. Every entry covers one CDR3 protein and lists the most common genes and DNA from its rows. Here the sample has some 320,000 distinct CDR3 sequences; 7.5% to 9.5% occur a single time. Jointly, the top ten make up about 3% of the sample. The sequencing here drew on CD4+ T cells sorted from PBMCs, taken 5 days after the yellow fever booster vaccination. The receptors were gathered from a man aged 18 to 30 who received the YFV17D yellow fever vaccine.

This clonotype has a handful of counts. The chain is built from TRBV5-1 and TRBJ2-7, with 11 bases fitting TRBD1. The V segment lost 6 bases and the J segment 6 bases; nucleotides outside the gene matches: 8. CDR3 length: 14 amino acids. CDR1 and CDR2 from the germline V gene are SGHRS and YFSETQ. As DNA, the CDR3 is TGCGCCAGCACTTTGGACAGGGGGCAGGTCGAGCAGTACTTC. Encoded protein: CASTLDRGQVEQYF.

The chain recombines TRBV5-1 with TRBJ1-2; 7 bases are shared with TRBD1. Trimming took 4 bases from V and 5 from J; bases not matched to a gene: 11. CDR3 size: 15 residues. The germline V gene has CDR1 SGHRS and CDR2 YFSETQ. CDR3 amino acids: CASSRNPGTAYGYTF. The CDR3 DNA sequence: TGCGCCAGCAGCCGTAACCCCGGGACAGCTTATGGCTACACCTTC.

This chain links TRBV20-1 with TRBJ2-3; TRBD2 matches at 8 bases. This CDR3 contains 14 residues. J lost 2 bases, V lost 6 bases, and 7 bases had no gene match. Germline CDR1 and CDR2: DFQATT and SNEGSKA (reference sequence). The CDR3 DNA reads TGCAGTGCCAAGCGGGGGCCTTACACAGATACGCAGTATTTT. It translates to CSAKRGPYTDTQYF.

V and J are TRBV20-1 and TRBJ2-7; D remains unclear. This CDR3 contains 11 residues. Germline V lookup: CDR1 DFQATT, CDR2 SNEGSKA (reference sequence). This CDR3 is CAAWSSYEQYF. The CDR3 DNA reads as TGCGCGGCCTGGAGCTCCTACGAGCAGTACTTC.

The chain carries TRBV20-1 and TRBJ1-5; D not certain. The CDR3 totals 12 residues. CDR1 and CDR2 (germline): DFQATT, SNEGSKA (reference sequence). V was clipped by 6 bases and J by 2 bases, with 8 bases between them. CDR3 bases: TGCAGTGCGTATTCGGGCAATCAGCCCCAGCATTTT. Residues: CSAYSGNQPQHF.